Below, 26 T cell receptor beta chains from the same sample are listed, as sequenced in a study of CD8+CD57+ T cells in acquired aplastic anemia. Profiling that covered TCR beta VDJ and CDR3 relied on genomic DNA as its template. From the reads, TCRdb called clonotypes with MiXCR, one entry per CDR3 protein. The sample contains some 180,000 distinct CDR3 sequences, 40% to 55% of which appear only once. The specimen sequenced was sorted CD4+, CD8+, or CD8+CD57+ T cells (not recorded which) from PBMCs. The receptors here all came from a human donor in good health.

The CDR3 region is CSVRDTRNQPQHF. CDR3 DNA: TGCAGCGTAAGGGACACCCGCAATCAGCCCCAGCATTTT. The V gene is TRBV29-1, the J gene TRBJ1-5, with D perhaps TRBD1 (6 bases). Germline CDR1 and CDR2: SQVTM and ANQGSEA. V dropped 6 bases and J dropped 2 bases, with 11 bases sitting between them. This CDR3 spans 13 amino acids.

This clonotype was found many times. The V call is TRBV5-8, the J call TRBJ1-2; 8 bases agree with TRBD1. The CDR3 contains 15 residues. Germline assignment: CDR1 SGHTS and CDR2 YDEGEE. V was pared by 3 bases and J by 6 bases, with 10 bases of the junction left unmatched. The CDR3, as DNA: TGTGCCAGCAGCTCCAAGGGACAGGTGGGCGATGGCTACACCTTC. Translation gives CASSSKGQVGDGYTF.

This clonotype was detected ten times or more. The chain has TRBV7-8 and TRBJ1-5; the match to TRBD1 covers 8 bases. V lost 0 bases, J lost 3 bases, and 1 base stayed unmatched. This CDR3 is built from 15 residues. In germline, CDR1 is SGHVS, CDR2 FQNEAQ. CDR3: CASSLATGVNQPQHF. CDR3 sequence (DNA): TGTGCCAGCAGCTTAGCGACAGGGGTCAATCAGCCCCAGCATTTT.

Comment on this clonotype: A much larger clone differs from this one at a single base, so this may be a read error. The V and J genes are TRBV12-3 or TRBV12-4 and TRBJ2-5; D gene uncertain. The V and J ends lost 8 bases and 7 bases respectively, with 17 bases between them. This CDR3 contains 13 residues. This chain's CDR3 is CASGGGSRGTQYF. The DNA of the CDR3 is TGTGCCAGCGGTGGTGGGTCGCGAGGGACCCAGTACTTC.

This clonotype was detected many times. The gene calls are TRBV7-2 and TRBJ2-5, with D hard to call. CDR3 size: 15 residues. Germline-derived CDR1 and CDR2 are SGHTA and FQGNSA. Between the trimmed V and J ends, which lost 5 bases and 2 bases, there was a span of 15 bases. The CDR3 nucleotides are TGTGCCAGCAGCCGCGGATACATGAATCAAGAGACCCAGTACTTC. It yields the protein CASSRGYMNQETQYF.

This clonotype was found a few times. The rearrangement uses TRBV3-1 and TRBJ2-1; TRBD2 aligns across 9 bases. J gave up 7 bases and V 0 bases, and 7 bases lay outside the gene matches. The CDR3 covers 16 residues. The germline V gene encodes CDR1 LGHDT and CDR2 YNNKEL (reference sequence). CDR3 protein: CASSQEGGRARNEQFF. The CDR3 nucleotides read TGTGCCAGCAGCCAAGAGGGCGGGAGGGCCCGTAATGAGCAGTTCTTC.

V is TRBV7-9 and J is TRBJ1-1; 8 bases are a match to TRBD1. There are 12 residues in the CDR3. Germline assignment: CDR1 SEHNR and CDR2 FQNEAQ (reference sequence). Trimming cost V 5 bases and J 11 bases; bases outside gene matches: 7. The CDR3 loop is CASSKDRVDAFF. CDR3 bases: TGTGCCAGCAGCAAGGACAGGGTTGATGCTTTCTTT.

The genes are TRBV25-1 and TRBJ2-3; tentatively, D is TRBD2 (6 bases). Germline assignment: CDR1 MGHDK and CDR2 SYGVNS. The CDR3 contains 15 residues. Trimming removed 3 bases at V and 2 bases at J, with 12 bases between. CDR3 sequence: CASSDIAEPTDTQYF. The CDR3, as DNA: TGTGCCAGCAGTGACATAGCGGAACCCACAGATACGCAGTATTTT.

This clonotype was found many times. The V and J genes are TRBV20-1 and TRBJ1-5; D is possibly TRBD1 (6 bases). This CDR3 has 15 residues. Germline CDR1 DFQATT, CDR2 SNEGSKA (reference sequence). Trimming removed 5 bases from V and 4 bases from J, with 18 bases in between. This CDR3 reads CSAQPRGGWNQPQHF. The DNA of the CDR3 is TGCAGTGCTCAACCGAGGGGGGGTTGGAATCAGCCCCAGCATTTT.

This clonotype was counted ten times or more. The J gene is TRBJ1-1, the V gene TRBV6-1; D is uncertain. The V and J ends lost 7 bases and 0 bases respectively, with 6 bases between them. Per the germline V gene, CDR1 is MNHNS and CDR2 is SASEGT. This CDR3 region has 12 residues. The CDR3 sequence is CASTELNTEAFF. Written as DNA, the CDR3 is TGTGCCAGCACCGAACTGAACACTGAAGCTTTCTTT.

V is TRBV5-1 and J is TRBJ2-7; D may be TRBD2 (6 bases). V lost 4 bases and J lost 1, with 15 bases in between. The length of the CDR3 is 15 residues. The germline V gene has CDR1 SGHRS and CDR2 YFSETQ. Written as DNA, the CDR3 is TGCGCCAGCAGCACCGGGACTCTCAGTTCCTACGAGCAGTACTTC. This codes for CASSTGTLSSYEQYF. The full variable domain, its missing parts supplied by reference TRBV5-1 and TRBJ2-7, is KAGVTQTPRYLIKTRGQQVTLSCSPISGHRSVSWYQQTPGQGLQFLFEYFSETQRNKGNFPGRFSGRQFSNSRSEMNVSTLELGDSALYLCASSTGTLSSYEQYFGPGTRLTVT.

A few counts support this clonotype. This chain joins TRBV5-5 and TRBJ2-4; perhaps D is TRBD1 or TRBD2 (6 bases each). The germline gives CDR1 SGHKS, CDR2 YYEKEE (reference sequence). The CDR3 extends over 14 amino acids. Trimming left V 2 bases short and J 4 bases short, with 10 bases between. CDR3 in amino acids: CASSFGGGKNIQYF. DNA of the CDR3: TGTGCCAGCAGCTTTGGAGGGGGGAAAAACATTCAGTACTTC.

The rearrangement joins TRBV20-1 to TRBJ1-6; 9 nucleotides align to TRBD1. The germline V gene encodes CDR1 DFQATT and CDR2 SNEGSKA (reference sequence). Trimming took 6 bases from V and 11 from J; bases not matched to a gene: 5. This CDR3 is 12 amino acids long. The CDR3 loop is CSATGQGTPLHF. CDR3 nucleotides: TGCAGTGCAACGGGACAGGGAACACCCCTCCACTTT.

This clonotype was found a few times. The V gene is TRBV20-1, the J gene TRBJ1-6; D ambiguous. Germline CDR1 DFQATT, CDR2 SNEGSKA (reference sequence). V lost 6 bases to trimming and J lost 7 bases, with 19 bases between them. This CDR3 region has 15 residues. The CDR3: CSAPSFGQVNSPLHF. The CDR3 region has the DNA TGCAGTGCCCCAAGTTTTGGGCAGGTCAATTCACCCCTCCACTTT.

In this sample, this clonotype turned up many times. CDR3 DNA sequence: TGTGCCAGCAGCTTAGGGTCCAATGAGCAGTTCTTC. The encoded protein is CASSLGSNEQFF. The rearrangement links TRBV7-3 to TRBJ2-1; the D is unclear. Germline V lookup: CDR1 SGHTA, CDR2 FQGTGA. Trimming took 2 bases from V and 6 from J, leaving 5 bases between them. The CDR3 runs 12 residues.

The genes are TRBV15 and TRBJ2-7; TRBD2 is a possible D gene (5 bases). The germline V gene has CDR1 LNHNV and CDR2 YYDKDF (reference sequence). The CDR3 runs 14 residues. V was cut by 2 bases and J by 7 bases, with 15 bases left in between. The CDR3 is CATSRPLGAREQYF. The CDR3 DNA reads as TGTGCCACCAGCAGACCTTTGGGAGCGCGGGAGCAGTACTTC.

The rearrangement joins TRBV24-1 to TRBJ2-7, with TRBD2 matching 9 bases. This CDR3 has 15 amino acids. In germline, CDR1 is KGHDR, CDR2 SFDVKD. The V gene end was trimmed by 4 bases and the J gene end by 6 bases; junction bases not matched to a gene: 9. CDR3 in amino acids: CATSDQGPAGGEQYF. As DNA, the CDR3 is TGTGCCACCAGTGACCAGGGACCAGCGGGAGGCGAGCAGTACTTC.

The chain carries TRBV5-1 and TRBJ2-5; D possibly uses TRBD1 or TRBD2 (5 bases each). Germline-derived CDR1 and CDR2 are SGHRS and YFSETQ. The CDR3 sequence is 16 residues long. Trimming stripped 5 bases from V and 3 bases from J, with 20 bases between. The CDR3 loop is CASSPGWGIREETQYF. The CDR3, as DNA: TGCGCCAGCAGTCCTGGGTGGGGGATCCGGGAAGAGACCCAGTACTTC.

The V gene is TRBV7-8, the J gene TRBJ1-1, with no clear D. Germline V gene sequence: CDR1 SGHVS, CDR2 FQNEAQ. The germline V and J ends were trimmed by 1 base and 2 bases, with 5 bases remaining between them. The CDR3 is made up of 13 amino acids. CDR3 bases: TGTGCCAGCAGCTTAGACAAAAACACTGAAGCTTTCTTT. This encodes CASSLDKNTEAFF.

This clonotype was recorded many times. V usage is TRBV7-9 and J usage is TRBJ2-5; TRBD2 matches 10 bases. Germline CDR1 is SEHNR and CDR2 is FQNEAQ (reference sequence). The J segment lost 3 bases and the V segment lost 6 bases, leaving 4 bases of the junction unmatched. The CDR3 loop spans 14 amino acids. CDR3 in DNA: TGTGCCAGCAGAAGGACTAGCGGTGAAGAGACCCAGTACTTC. Translated: CASRRTSGEETQYF.

In this sample, this clonotype turned up a few times. The chain combines TRBV4-1 with TRBJ2-1; 8 bases fit TRBD1. Germline V lookup: CDR1 MGHRA, CDR2 YSYEKL. V lost 1 base, J lost 5 bases, and 10 bases stayed unmatched. The CDR3 loop spans 17 amino acids. CDR3 loop: CASSQGFPGGPHNEQFF. For the CDR3, the DNA is TGCGCCAGCAGCCAAGGCTTTCCAGGGGGCCCGCACAATGAGCAGTTCTTC.

The chain carries TRBV3-1 and TRBJ2-7, with unresolved D. Germline loops: CDR1 LGHDT, CDR2 YNNKEL (reference sequence). V lost 4 bases to trimming and J lost 6 bases, with 10 bases between them. The CDR3 runs to 12 residues. The CDR3 protein is CASSPAASEQYF. The CDR3 DNA sequence: TGTGCCAGCAGCCCCGCCGCGTCCGAGCAGTACTTC.

This clonotype was seen a handful of times. The rearrangement uses TRBV2 and TRBJ1-6; 9 nucleotides align to TRBD1. The length of the CDR3 is 14 residues. V gave up 6 bases and J gave up 9 bases; unmatched junction bases: 6. CDR1 SNHLY and CDR2 FYNNEI come from the germline V gene. CDR3 loop: CASRGTGSSSPLHF. CDR3 DNA sequence: TGTGCCAGCAGGGGGACAGGGTCAAGTTCACCCCTCCACTTT.

The chain carries TRBV4-1 and TRBJ1-6; no firm D call. V gave up 0 bases and J gave up 6 bases, with 18 bases separating them. The CDR3 has 18 residues. Germline lookup yields CDR1 MGHRA and CDR2 YSYEKL. CDR3 sequence (DNA): TGCGCCAGCAGCCAAGATTGGGTGGCGTGGGTGAGTAATTCACCCCTCCACTTT. Its translation: CASSQDWVAWVSNSPLHF.

V usage is TRBV2 and J usage is TRBJ1-1, with TRBD1 as a possible D gene (5 bases). V lost 5 bases and J lost 1, with 8 bases in between. There are 13 residues in the CDR3. Germline V gene sequence: CDR1 SNHLY, CDR2 FYNNEI. The CDR3 region has the DNA TGTGCCAGCAGTAAGGACAAGAACACTGAAGCTTTCTTT. Translating it yields CASSKDKNTEAFF.

This clonotype came up many times. The gene calls are TRBV7-9 and TRBJ1-4; 9 bases are shared with TRBD1. The CDR3 sequence is 16 residues long. The V gene's germline CDR1 is SEHNR and CDR2 FQNEAQ (reference sequence). Trimming removed 3 bases from V and 8 bases from J; junction bases left unmatched: 10. The CDR3 region has the DNA TGTGCCAGCAGCTTTTCCACCGGGACAGGGACGGAAAAACTGTTTTTT. Amino acid sequence: CASSFSTGTGTEKLFF.